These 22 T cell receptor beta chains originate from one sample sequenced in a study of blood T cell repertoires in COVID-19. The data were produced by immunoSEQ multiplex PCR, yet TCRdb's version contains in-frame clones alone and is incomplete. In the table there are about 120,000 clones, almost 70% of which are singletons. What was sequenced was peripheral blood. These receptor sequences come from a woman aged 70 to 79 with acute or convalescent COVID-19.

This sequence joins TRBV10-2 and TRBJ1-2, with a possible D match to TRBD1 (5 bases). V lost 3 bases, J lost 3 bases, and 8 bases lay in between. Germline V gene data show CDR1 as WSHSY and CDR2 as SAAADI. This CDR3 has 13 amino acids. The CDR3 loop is CASSDSGDYGYTF. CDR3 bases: TGCGCCAGCAGTGATTCGGGGGACTATGGCTACACCTTC.

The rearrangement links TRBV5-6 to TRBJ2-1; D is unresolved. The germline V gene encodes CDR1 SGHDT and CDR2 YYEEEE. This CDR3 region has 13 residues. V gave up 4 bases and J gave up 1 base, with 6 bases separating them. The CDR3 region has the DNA TGTGCCAGCAGCCCTAGGTCCTACAATGAGCAGTTCTTC. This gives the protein CASSPRSYNEQFF.

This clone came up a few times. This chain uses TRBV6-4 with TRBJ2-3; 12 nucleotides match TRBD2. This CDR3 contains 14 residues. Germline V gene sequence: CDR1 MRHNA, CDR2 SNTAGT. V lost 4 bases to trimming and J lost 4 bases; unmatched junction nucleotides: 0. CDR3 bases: TGTGCCAGCAGTGGACTAGCGGGAGCAGATACGCAGTATTTT. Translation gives CASSGLAGADTQYF.

CDR3 in DNA: TGTGCCAGCAGCTTAGACACAGGATACCAGGATGGCTACACCTTC. It yields the protein CASSLDTGYQDGYTF. The rearrangement uses TRBV7-9 and TRBJ1-2, with D possibly matching TRBD1 (5 bases). The germline V gene encodes CDR1 SEHNR and CDR2 FQNEAQ (reference sequence). CDR3 length: 15 residues. With 1 base removed from V and 6 bases from J, the gap between germline ends came to 15 bases.

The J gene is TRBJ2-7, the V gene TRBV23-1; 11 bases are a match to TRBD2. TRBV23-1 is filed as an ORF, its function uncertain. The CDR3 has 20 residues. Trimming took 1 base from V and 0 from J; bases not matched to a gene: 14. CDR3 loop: CASSQCTGTSGLRSSYEQYF. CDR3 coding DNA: TGCGCCAGCAGTCAATGCACCGGGACTAGCGGCCTAAGGAGCTCCTACGAGCAGTACTTC.

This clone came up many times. CDR3 protein: CASSLVSGDPYEQYF. The CDR3 nucleotides are TGTGCCAGCAGCTTGGTCTCAGGGGACCCCTACGAGCAGTACTTC. V gene TRBV5-5 combines with J gene TRBJ2-7, with a tentative D call TRBD1 (6 bases). The CDR3 covers 15 residues. Germline lookup yields CDR1 SGHKS and CDR2 YYEKEE (reference sequence). V was clipped by 0 bases and J by 2 bases, with 12 bases between them.

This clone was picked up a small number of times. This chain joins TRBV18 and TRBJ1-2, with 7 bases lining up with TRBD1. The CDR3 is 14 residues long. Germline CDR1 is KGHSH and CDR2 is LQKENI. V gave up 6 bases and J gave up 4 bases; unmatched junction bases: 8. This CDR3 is CASSPPGQTYGYTF. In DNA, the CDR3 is TGTGCCAGCTCCCCGCCGGGACAGACCTATGGCTACACCTTC. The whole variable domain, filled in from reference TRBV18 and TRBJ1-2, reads NAGVMQNPRHLVRRRGQEARLRCSPMKGHSHVYWYRQLPEEGLKFMVYLQKENIIDESGMPKERFSAEFPKEGPSILRIQQVVRGDSAAYFCASSPPGQTYGYTFGSGTRLTVV.

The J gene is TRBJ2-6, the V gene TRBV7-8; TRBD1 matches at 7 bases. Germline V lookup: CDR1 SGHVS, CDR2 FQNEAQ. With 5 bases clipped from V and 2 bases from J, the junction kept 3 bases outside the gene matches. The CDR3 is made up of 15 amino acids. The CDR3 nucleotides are TGTGCCAGCAGCCGAGACAGGGCTGGGGCCAACGTCCTGACTTTC. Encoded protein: CASSRDRAGANVLTF.

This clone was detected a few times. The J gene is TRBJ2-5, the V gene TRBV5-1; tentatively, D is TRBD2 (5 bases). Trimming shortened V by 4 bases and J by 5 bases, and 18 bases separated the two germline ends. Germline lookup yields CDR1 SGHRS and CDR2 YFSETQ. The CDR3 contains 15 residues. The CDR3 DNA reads TGCGCCAGCAGCACAAACTCGGGAATCAGGGAGACCCAGTACTTC. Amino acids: CASSTNSGIRETQYF.

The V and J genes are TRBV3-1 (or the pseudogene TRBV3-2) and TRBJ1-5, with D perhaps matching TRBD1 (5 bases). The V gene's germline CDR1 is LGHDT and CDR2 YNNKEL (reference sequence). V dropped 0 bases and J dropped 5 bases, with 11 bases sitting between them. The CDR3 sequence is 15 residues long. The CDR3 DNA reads TGTGCCAGCAGCCAAGACGGAGGGGCCCATCAGCCCCAGCATTTT. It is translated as CASSQDGGAHQPQHF.

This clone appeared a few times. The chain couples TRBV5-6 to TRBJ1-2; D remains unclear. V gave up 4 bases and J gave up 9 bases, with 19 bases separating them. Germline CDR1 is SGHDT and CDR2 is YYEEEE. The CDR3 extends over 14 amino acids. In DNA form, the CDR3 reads TGTGCCAGCAGCCCTGTTGGAGAGTCTATGAGCTACACCTTC. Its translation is CASSPVGESMSYTF.

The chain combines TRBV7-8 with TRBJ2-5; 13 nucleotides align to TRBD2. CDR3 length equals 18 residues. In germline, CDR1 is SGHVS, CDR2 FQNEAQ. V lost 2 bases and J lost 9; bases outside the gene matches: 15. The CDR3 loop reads CASSLMAPSGTSGTSQYF. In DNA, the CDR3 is TGTGCCAGCAGCTTAATGGCCCCAAGTGGGACTAGCGGGACGTCCCAGTACTTC.

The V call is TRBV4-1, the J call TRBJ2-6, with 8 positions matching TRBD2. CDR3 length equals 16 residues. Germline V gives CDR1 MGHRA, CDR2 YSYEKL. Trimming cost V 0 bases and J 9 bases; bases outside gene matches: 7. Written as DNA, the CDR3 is TGCGCCAGCAGCCAAGAGCCGGGGGGGCAGGTCAACGTCCTGACTTTC. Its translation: CASSQEPGGQVNVLTF.

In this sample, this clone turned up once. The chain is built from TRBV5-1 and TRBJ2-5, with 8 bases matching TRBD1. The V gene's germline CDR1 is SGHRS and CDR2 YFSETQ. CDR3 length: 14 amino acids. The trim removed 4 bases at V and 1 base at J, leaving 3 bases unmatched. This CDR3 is CASSDQGAQETQYF. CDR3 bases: TGCGCCAGCAGCGATCAGGGGGCCCAAGAGACCCAGTACTTC.

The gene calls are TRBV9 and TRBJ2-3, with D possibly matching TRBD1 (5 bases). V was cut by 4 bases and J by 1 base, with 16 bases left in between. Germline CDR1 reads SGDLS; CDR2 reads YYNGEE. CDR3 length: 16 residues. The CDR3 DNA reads TGTGCCAGCAGCCCCTTTCAGGGTATGGGCACAGATACGCAGTATTTT. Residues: CASSPFQGMGTDTQYF.

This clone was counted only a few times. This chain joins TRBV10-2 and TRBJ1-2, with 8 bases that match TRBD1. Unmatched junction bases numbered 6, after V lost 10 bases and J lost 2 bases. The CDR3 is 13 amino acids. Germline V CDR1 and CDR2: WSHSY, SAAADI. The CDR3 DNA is TGCGCCACAACCCAGGGGGCGAACTATGGCTACACCTTC. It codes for CATTQGANYGYTF.

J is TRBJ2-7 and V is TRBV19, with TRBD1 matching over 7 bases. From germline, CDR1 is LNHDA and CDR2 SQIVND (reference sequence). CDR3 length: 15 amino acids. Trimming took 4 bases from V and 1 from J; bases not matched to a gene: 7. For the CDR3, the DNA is TGTGCCAGTAGTAACTGGGACAGTCGGTCCTACGAGCAGTACTTC. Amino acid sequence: CASSNWDSRSYEQYF.

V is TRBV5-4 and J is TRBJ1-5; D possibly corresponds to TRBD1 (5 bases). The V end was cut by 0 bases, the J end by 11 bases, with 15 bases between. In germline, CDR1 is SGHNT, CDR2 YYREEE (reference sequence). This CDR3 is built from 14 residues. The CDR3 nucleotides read TGTGCCAGCAGCTTGGGGGGGGACGGGGCGACCCAGCATTTT. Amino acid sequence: CASSLGGDGATQHF.

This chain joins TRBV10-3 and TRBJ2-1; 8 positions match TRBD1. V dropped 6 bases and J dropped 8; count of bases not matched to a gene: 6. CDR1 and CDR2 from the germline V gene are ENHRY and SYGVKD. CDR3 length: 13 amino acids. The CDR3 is CAISQQTGDEQFF. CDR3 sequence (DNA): TGTGCCATCAGCCAACAGACAGGGGATGAGCAGTTCTTC.

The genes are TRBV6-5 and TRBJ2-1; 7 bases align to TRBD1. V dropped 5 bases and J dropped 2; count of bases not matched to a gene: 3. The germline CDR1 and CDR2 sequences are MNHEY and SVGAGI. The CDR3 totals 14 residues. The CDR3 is CASSRTGPYNEQFF. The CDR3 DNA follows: TGTGCCAGCAGTCGGACAGGACCCTACAATGAGCAGTTCTTC.

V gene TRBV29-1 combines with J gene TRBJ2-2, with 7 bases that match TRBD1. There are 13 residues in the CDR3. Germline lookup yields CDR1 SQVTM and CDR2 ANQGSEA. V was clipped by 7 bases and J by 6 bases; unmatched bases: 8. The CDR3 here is CSALTGTSGELFF. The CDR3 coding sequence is TGCAGCGCGTTGACAGGGACATCCGGGGAGCTGTTTTTT.

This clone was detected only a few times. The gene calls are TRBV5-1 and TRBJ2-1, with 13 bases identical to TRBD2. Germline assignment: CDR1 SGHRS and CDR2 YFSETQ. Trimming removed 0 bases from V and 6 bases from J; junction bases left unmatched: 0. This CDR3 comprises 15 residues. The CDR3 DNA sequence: TGCGCCAGCAGCTTGGGACTAGCGGGAGGCAATGAGCAGTTCTTC. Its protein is CASSLGLAGGNEQFF.